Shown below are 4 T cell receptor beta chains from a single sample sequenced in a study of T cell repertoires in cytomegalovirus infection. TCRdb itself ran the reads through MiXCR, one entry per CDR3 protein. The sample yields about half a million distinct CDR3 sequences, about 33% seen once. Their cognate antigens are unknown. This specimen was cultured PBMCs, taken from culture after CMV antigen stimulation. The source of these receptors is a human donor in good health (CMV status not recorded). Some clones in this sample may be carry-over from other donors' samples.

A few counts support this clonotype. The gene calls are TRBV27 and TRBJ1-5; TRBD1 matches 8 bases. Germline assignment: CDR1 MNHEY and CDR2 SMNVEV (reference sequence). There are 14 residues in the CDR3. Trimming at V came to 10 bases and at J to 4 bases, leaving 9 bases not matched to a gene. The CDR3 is CATSGTGPNQPQHF. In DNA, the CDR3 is TGTGCCACCTCGGGGACAGGACCTAATCAGCCCCAGCATTTT.

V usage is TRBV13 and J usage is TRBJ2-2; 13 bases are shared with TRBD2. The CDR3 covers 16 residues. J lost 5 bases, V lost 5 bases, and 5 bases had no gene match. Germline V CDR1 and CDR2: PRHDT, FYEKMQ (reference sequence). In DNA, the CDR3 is TGTGCCAGCAGCCTGGGACTAGCGGGAAAAACCGGGGAGCTGTTTTTT. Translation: CASSLGLAGKTGELFF.

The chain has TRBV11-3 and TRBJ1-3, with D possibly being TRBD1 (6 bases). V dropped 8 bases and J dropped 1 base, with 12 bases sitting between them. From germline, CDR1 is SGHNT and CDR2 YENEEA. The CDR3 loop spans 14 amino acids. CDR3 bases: TGTGCCAGCCGCCGAGGGGGTTCTGGAAACACCATATATTTT. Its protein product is CASRRGGSGNTIYF.

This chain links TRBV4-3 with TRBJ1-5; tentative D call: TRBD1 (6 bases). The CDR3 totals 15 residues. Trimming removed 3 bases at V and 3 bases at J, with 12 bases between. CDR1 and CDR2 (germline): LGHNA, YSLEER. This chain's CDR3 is CASSQAQGNNQPQHF. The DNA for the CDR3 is TGCGCCAGCAGCCAGGCCCAGGGGAACAATCAGCCCCAGCATTTT.